Listed here is a single TCR beta chain. Relative to the germline gene, one junction end is altered; a read error may explain this. The tissue used was unsorted bulk material of roughly 17-34 mg. RNA and DNA were co-extracted from it with the AllPrep DNA/RNA mini kit. Primary liver carcinomas in the patients were surgically resected. This sample is drawn from a study of tumor-infiltrating lymphocytes in primary liver carcinoma. The template, about 500 ng total RNA, yielded TCR beta cDNA made with a constant-region primer. ARM-PCR, slightly modified, supplied the TCR beta libraries through three nested multiplex PCR rounds. In the first two PCR rounds, TRBV1-TRBV30 forward primers were paired with a C-beta reverse primer, and each round lasted 10 cycles. Each CDR3 protein is one row after TCRdb ran MiXCR on the multiplex PCR reads. This table has more than 70,000 distinct CDR3 sequences, under 75% appearing once.

CDR3 length equals 14 residues. The sequence was collected from a man in his forties or fifties with primary liver carcinoma and hepatitis B virus infection. This rearrangement joins TRBV12-3 or TRBV12-4 to TRBJ1-6; possible D gene TRBD1, 6 bases. Material for sequencing was tumor-adjacent normal liver tissue. DNA of the CDR3: TGTGCCACCATTCTAAGCGGGGCTGGGACACCCCTCCGCTTT. This codes for CATILSGAGTPLRF.